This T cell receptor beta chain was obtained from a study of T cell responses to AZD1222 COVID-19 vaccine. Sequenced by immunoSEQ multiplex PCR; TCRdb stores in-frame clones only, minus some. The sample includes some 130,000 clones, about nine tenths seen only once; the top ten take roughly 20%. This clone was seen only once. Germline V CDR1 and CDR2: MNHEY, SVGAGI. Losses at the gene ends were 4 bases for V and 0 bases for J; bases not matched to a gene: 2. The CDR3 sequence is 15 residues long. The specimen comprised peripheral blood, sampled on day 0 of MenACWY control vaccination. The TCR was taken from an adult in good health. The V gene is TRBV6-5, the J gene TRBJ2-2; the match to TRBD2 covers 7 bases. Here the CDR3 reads CASSWGGSNTGELFF. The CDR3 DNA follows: TGTGCCAGCAGTTGGGGGGGTTCGAACACCGGGGAGCTGTTTTTT.